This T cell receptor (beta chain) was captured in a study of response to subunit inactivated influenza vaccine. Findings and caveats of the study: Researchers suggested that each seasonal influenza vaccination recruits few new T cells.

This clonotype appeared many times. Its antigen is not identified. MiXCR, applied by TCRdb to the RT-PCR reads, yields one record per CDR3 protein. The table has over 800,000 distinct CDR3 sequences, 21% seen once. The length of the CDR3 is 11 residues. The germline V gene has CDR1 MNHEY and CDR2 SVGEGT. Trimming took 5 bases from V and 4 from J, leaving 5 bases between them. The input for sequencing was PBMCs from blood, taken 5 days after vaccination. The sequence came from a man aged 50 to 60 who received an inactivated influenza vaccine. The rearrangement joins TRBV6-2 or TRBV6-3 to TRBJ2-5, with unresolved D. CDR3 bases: TGTGCCAGCAGTAATCGAGAGACCCAGTACTTC. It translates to CASSNRETQYF.